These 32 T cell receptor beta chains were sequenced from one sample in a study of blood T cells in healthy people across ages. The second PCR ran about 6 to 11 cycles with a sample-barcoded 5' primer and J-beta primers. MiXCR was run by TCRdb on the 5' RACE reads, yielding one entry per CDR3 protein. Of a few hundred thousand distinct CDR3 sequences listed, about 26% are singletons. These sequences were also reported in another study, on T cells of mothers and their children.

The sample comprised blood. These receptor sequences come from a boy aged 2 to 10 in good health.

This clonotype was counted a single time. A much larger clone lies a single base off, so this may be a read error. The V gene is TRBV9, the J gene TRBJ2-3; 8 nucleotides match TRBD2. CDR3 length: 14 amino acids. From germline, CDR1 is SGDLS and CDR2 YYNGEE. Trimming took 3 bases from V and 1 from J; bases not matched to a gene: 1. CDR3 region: CASSATSGTDTQYF. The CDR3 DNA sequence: TGTGCCAGCAGCGCGACTAGCGGCACAGATACGCAGTATTTT.

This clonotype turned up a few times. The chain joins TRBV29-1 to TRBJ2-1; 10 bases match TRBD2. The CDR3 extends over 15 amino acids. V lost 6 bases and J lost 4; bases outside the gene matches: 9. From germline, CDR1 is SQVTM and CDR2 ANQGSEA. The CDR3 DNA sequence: TGCAGCGTCAGAGAAGGACTAGCGGATTACAATGAGCAGTTCTTC. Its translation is CSVREGLADYNEQFF.

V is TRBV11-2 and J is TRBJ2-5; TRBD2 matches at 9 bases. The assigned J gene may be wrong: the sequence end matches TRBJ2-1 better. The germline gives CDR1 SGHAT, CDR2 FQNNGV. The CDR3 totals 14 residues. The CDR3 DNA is TGTGCCAGCAGCTACGGACTAGCGAACAATGAGCAGTTCTTC. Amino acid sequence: CASSYGLANNEQFF.

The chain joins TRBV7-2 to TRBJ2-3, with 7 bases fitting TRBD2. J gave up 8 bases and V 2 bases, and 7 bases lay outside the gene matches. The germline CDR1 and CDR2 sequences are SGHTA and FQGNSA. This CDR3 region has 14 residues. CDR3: CASSLYGGGITQYF. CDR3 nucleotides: TGTGCCAGCAGCTTATATGGCGGGGGAATTACGCAGTATTTT.

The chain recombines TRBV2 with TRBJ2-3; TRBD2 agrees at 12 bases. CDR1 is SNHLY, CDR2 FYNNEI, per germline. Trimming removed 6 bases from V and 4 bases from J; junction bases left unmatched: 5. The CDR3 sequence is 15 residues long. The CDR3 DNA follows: TGTGCCAGCAGATTACTAGCGGGGGGCGCAGATACGCAGTATTTT. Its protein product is CASRLLAGGADTQYF.

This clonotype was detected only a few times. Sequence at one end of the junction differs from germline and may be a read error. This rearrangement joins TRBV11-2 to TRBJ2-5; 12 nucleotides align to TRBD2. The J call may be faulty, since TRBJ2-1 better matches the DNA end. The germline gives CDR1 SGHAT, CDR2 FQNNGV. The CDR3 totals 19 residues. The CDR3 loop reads CANSRGLAGGPYSYNEQFF. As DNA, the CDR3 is TGTGCCAACAGCAGGGGGCTAGCGGGAGGGCCTTATTCATACAATGAGCAGTTCTTC.

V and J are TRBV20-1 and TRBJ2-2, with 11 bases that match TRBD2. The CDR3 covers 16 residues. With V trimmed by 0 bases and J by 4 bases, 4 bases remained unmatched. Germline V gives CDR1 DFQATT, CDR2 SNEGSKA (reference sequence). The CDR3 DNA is TGCAGTGCTAGAGATCCTAGCGGGGGGATCACCGGGGAGCTGTTTTTT. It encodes CSARDPSGGITGELFF.

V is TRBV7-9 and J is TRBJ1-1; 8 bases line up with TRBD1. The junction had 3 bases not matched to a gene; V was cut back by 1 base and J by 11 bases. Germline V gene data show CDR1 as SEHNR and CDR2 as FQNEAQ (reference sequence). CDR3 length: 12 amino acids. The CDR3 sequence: CASSLGTGLAFF. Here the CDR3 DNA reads TGTGCCAGCAGCTTAGGGACAGGGCTGGCTTTCTTT.

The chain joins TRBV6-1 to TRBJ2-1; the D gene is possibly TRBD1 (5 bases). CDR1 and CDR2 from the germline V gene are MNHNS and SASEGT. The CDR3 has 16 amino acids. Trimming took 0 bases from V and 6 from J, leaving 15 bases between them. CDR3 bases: TGTGCCAGCAGTGAAGCAGGAGACCTAAGGGGCAATGAGCAGTTCTTC. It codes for CASSEAGDLRGNEQFF.

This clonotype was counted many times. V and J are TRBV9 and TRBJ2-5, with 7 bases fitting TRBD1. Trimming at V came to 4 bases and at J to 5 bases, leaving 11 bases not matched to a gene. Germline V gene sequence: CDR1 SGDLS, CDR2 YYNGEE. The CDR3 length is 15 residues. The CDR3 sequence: CASSPRQGMGETQYF. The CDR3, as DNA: TGTGCCAGCAGCCCTCGACAGGGTATGGGTGAGACCCAGTACTTC.

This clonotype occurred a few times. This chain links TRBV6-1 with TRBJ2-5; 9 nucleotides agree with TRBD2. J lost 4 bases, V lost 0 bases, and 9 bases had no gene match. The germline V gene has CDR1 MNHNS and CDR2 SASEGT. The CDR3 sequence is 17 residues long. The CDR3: CASSEAAAGGSRETQYF. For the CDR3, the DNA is TGTGCCAGCAGTGAAGCGGCAGCGGGGGGCTCCCGAGAGACCCAGTACTTC.

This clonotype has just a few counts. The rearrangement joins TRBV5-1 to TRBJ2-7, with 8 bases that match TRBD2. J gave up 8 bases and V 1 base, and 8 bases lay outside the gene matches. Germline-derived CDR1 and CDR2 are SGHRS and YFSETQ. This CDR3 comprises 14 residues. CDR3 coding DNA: TGCGCCAGCAGCTTGACTAGCGGACCCCGCCAGCAGTACTTC. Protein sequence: CASSLTSGPRQQYF. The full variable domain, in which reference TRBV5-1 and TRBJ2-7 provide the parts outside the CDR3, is KAGVTQTPRYLIKTRGQQVTLSCSPISGHRSVSWYQQTPGQGLQFLFEYFSETQRNKGNFPGRFSGRQFSNSRSEMNVSTLELGDSALYLCASSLTSGPRQQYFGPGTRLTVT.

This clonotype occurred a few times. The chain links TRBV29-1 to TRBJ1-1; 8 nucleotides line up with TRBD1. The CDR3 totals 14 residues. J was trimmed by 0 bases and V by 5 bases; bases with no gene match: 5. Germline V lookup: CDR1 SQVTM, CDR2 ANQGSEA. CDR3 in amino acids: CSVLGTGLNTEAFF. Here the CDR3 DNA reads TGCAGCGTTCTAGGGACAGGCCTGAACACTGAAGCTTTCTTT.

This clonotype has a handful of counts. This chain's CDR3 is CSARDHGGYNEQFF. CDR3 nucleotide sequence: TGCAGTGCTAGAGATCACGGTGGATACAATGAGCAGTTCTTC. The rearrangement joins TRBV20-1 to TRBJ2-1; the D is unclear. V lost 0 bases and J 4 bases, leaving 10 bases between the germline ends. CDR1 DFQATT and CDR2 SNEGSKA come from the germline V gene (reference sequence). This CDR3 spans 14 amino acids.

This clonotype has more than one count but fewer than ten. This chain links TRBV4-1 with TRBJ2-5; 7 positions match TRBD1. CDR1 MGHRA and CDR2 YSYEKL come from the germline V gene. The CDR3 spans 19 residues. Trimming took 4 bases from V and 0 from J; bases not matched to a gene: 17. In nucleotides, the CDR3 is TGCGCCAGCAGCCTAACTGCATTGCAGGGACAGAAGTACCAAGAGACCCAGTACTTC. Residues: CASSLTALQGQKYQETQYF.

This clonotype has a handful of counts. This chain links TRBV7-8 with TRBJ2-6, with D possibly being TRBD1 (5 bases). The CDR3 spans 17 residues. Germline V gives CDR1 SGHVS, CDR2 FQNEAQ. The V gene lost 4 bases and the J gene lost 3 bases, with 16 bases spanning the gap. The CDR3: CASSSRQKSIGANVLTF. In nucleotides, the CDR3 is TGTGCCAGCAGCTCCCGACAGAAATCTATTGGGGCCAACGTCCTGACTTTC.

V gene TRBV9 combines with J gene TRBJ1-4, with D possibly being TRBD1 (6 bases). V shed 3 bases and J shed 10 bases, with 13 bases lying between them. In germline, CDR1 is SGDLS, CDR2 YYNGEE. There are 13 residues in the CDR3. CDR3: CASSGRGGSKLFF. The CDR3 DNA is TGTGCCAGCAGCGGTAGGGGGGGGTCAAAACTGTTTTTT.

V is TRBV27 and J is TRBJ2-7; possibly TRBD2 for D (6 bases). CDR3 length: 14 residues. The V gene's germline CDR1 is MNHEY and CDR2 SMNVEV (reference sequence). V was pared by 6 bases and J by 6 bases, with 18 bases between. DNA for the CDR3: TGTGCCAGCAGCTTACGACTAGTGGGTGCCGAGCAGTACTTC. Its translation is CASSLRLVGAEQYF.

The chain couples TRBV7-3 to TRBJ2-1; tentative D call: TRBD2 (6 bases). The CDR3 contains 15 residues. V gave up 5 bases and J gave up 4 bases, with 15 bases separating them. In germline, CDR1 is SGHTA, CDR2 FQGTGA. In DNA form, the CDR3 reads TGTGCCAGCAGCCCCGGGCCCGGAGGGTACAATGAGCAGTTCTTC. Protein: CASSPGPGGYNEQFF.

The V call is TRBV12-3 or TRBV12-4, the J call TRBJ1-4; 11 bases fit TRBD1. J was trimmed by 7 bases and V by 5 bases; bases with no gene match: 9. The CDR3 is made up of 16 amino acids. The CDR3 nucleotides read TGTGCCAGCAGTCCCGGACAGGGGGCCCCTGCTGAAAAACTGTTTTTT. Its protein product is CASSPGQGAPAEKLFF.

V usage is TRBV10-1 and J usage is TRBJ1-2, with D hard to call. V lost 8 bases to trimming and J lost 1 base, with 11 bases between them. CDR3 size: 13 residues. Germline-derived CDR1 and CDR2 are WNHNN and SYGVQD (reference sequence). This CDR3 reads CASLRGFNYGYTF. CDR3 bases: TGCGCCAGCCTACGGGGATTTAACTATGGCTACACCTTC.

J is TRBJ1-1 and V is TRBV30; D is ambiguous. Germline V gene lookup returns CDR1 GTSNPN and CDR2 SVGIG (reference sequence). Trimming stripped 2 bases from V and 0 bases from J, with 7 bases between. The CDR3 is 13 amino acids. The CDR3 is CAWSTEMNTEAFF. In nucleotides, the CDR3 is TGTGCCTGGAGTACAGAAATGAACACTGAAGCTTTCTTT.

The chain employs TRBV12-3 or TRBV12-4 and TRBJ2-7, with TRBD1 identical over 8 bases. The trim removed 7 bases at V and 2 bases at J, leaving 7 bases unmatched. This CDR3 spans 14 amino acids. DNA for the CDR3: TGTGCCAGCACTCCGACAGGGGCGACCTACGAGCAGTACTTC. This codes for CASTPTGATYEQYF.

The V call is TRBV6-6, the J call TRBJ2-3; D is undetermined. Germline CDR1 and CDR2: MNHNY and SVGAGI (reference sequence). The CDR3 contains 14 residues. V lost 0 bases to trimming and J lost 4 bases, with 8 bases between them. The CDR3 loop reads CASSYSYSADTQYF. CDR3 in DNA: TGTGCCAGCAGTTACTCCTACAGTGCAGATACGCAGTATTTT.

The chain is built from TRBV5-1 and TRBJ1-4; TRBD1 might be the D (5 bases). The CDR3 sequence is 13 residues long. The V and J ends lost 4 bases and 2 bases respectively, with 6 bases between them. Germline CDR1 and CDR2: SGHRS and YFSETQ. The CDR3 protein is CASSGGTNEKLFF. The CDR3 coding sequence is TGCGCCAGCAGCGGGGGGACTAATGAAAAACTGTTTTTT.

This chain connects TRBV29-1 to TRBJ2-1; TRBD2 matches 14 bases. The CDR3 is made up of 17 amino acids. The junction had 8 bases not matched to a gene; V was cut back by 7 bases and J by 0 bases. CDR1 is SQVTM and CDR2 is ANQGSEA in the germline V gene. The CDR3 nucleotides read TGCAGCGCCCTGGGGACTAGCGGGAGAAGCTCCTACAATGAGCAGTTCTTC. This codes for CSALGTSGRSSYNEQFF.

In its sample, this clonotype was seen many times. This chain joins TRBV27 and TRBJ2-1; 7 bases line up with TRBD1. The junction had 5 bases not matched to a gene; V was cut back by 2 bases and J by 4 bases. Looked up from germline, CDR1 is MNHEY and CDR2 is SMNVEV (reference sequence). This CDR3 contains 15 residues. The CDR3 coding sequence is TGTGCCAGCAGTTTACCGGGACAGATATACAATGAGCAGTTCTTC. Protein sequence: CASSLPGQIYNEQFF.

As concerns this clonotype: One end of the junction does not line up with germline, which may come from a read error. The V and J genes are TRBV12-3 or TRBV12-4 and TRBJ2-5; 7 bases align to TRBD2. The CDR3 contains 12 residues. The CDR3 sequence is CASSLRASGRFF. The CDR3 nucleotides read TGTGCCAGCAGTTTACGGGCTAGCGGAAGGTTCTTC.

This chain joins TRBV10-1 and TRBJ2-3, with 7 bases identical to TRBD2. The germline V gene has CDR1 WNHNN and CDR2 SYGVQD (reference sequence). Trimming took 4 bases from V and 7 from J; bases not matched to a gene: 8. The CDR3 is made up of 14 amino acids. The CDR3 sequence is CASSGSREGNTQYF. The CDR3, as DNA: TGCGCCAGCAGTGGGTCCAGGGAGGGCAATACGCAGTATTTT.

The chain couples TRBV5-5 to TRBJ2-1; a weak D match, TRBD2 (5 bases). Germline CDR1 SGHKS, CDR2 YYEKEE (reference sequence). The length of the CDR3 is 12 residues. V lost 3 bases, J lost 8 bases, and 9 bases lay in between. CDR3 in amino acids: CASSWTGDEQFF. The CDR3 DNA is TGTGCCAGCAGCTGGACTGGGGATGAGCAGTTCTTC.

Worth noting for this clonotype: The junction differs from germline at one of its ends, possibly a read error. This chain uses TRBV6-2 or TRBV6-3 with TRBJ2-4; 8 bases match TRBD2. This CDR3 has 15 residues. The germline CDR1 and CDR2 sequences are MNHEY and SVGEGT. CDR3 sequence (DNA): TGTGCCAGCAGTTACGACGGACTAGCCCAAAACATTCAGTACTTC. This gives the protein CASSYDGLAQNIQYF.

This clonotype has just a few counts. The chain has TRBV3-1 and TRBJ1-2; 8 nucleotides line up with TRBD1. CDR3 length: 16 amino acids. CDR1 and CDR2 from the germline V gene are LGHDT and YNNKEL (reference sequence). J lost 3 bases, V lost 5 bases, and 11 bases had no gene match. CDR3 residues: CASSEWQGQGHYGYTF. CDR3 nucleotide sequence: TGTGCCAGCAGCGAGTGGCAAGGACAGGGTCACTATGGCTACACCTTC.